A single sample is the source of the 25 T cell receptor beta chains below, sequenced in a study of cytomegalovirus exposure and HLA in healthy donors. In the PCR, 60 Vbeta and 13 Jbeta primers were used. The method was immunoSEQ multiplex PCR; TCRdb's version includes in-frame clones alone and lacks a portion of them. The sample lists around 160,000 clones; 68% were seen once. The sequencing sample was made of PBMCs. The origin of the receptors is a man aged 50 to 59 in good health and CMV-seronegative.

The genes are TRBV7-9 and TRBJ2-3, with 7 nucleotides matching TRBD1. The CDR3 has 15 residues. Germline CDR1 and CDR2: SEHNR and FQNEAQ (reference sequence). The trim removed 2 bases at V and 1 base at J, leaving 3 bases unmatched. CDR3 bases: TGTGCCAGCAGCTTAACAGGGGTCCGCACAGATACGCAGTATTTT. This sequence encodes CASSLTGVRTDTQYF.

The genes are TRBV9 and TRBJ1-1; no definite D call. This CDR3 is 15 amino acids long. V lost 0 bases to trimming and J lost 5 bases, with 14 bases between them. Per germline, CDR1 SGDLS and CDR2 YYNGEE. For the CDR3, the DNA is TGTGCCAGCAGCGTAGATAGAAGGAGAGGAACTGAAGCTTTCTTT. Translated, it gives CASSVDRRRGTEAFF.

This clone was counted only a few times. The CDR3 region is CASRPGGSNQPQHF. The CDR3 DNA follows: TGTGCCAGCAGACCCGGCGGGAGCAATCAGCCCCAGCATTTT. The V gene is TRBV27, the J gene TRBJ1-5; no firm D call. This CDR3 is 14 amino acids long. The ends were cut back, 6 bases at V and 1 base at J, with 10 bases in the middle. Looked up from germline, CDR1 is MNHEY and CDR2 is SMNVEV (reference sequence).

A note on this clone: Compared with germline, one end of the junction differs, possibly owing to a read error. This same CDR3 is encoded by further DNA sequences in the sample. This chain uses TRBV28 with TRBJ1-1, with 8 positions matching TRBD1. CDR3 size: 14 residues. Germline V CDR1 and CDR2: MDHEN, SYDVKM. CDR3 bases: TGTGCCAGCAGTCTCAGGGGGCGGAACACTGAGGCTTTCTTT. Protein: CASSLRGRNTEAFF. Filled out from reference TRBV28 and TRBJ1-1, the complete variable domain reads DVKVTQSSRYLVKRTGEKVFLECVQDMDHENMFWYRQDPGLGLRLIYFSYDVKMKEKGDIPEGYSVSREKKERFSLILESASTNQTSMYLCASSLRGRNTEAFFGQGTRLTVV.

This clone was found a few times. The genes are TRBV7-9 and TRBJ2-2, with D perhaps matching TRBD1 (5 bases). The CDR3 length is 14 residues. Trimming left V 5 bases short and J 4 bases short, with 11 bases between. Germline V gene sequence: CDR1 SEHNR, CDR2 FQNEAQ (reference sequence). CDR3 nucleotide sequence: TGTGCCAGCAGCCCCCGACAGACCACCGGGGAGCTGTTTTTT. Encoded protein: CASSPRQTTGELFF.

The chain carries TRBV6-4 and TRBJ2-5; D perhaps matches TRBD2 (5 bases). V was pared by 0 bases and J by 5 bases, with 16 bases between. The CDR3 runs to 16 residues. Germline V gene data show CDR1 as MRHNA and CDR2 as SNTAGT. This CDR3 reads CASSDSPVAISETQYF. In nucleotides, the CDR3 is TGTGCCAGCAGTGACTCACCGGTAGCGATTAGCGAGACCCAGTACTTC.

The CDR3 nucleotides are TGTGCCAGCGGGACAGGTTCCTCCTACGAGCAGTACTTC. It specifies CASGTGSSYEQYF. The chain links TRBV6-5 to TRBJ2-7; TRBD1 matches at 8 bases. The length of the CDR3 is 13 residues. Germline-derived CDR1 and CDR2 are MNHEY and SVGAGI. V shed 8 bases, J shed 0 bases, and the junction held 3 bases outside the gene matches.

V gene TRBV27 combines with J gene TRBJ1-4; perhaps TRBD1 as D (6 bases). Germline CDR1 reads MNHEY; CDR2 reads SMNVEV (reference sequence). Trimming cost V 5 bases and J 4 bases, with 17 bases left between them. The CDR3 extends over 16 amino acids. CDR3 sequence (DNA): TGTGCCAGCAGTCCCACCCCGACAGGAGGTAATGAAAAACTGTTTTTT. This gives the protein CASSPTPTGGNEKLFF.

This clone was counted between two and nine times. The chain combines TRBV7-9 with TRBJ2-7; 7 bases align to TRBD1. From germline, CDR1 is SEHNR and CDR2 FQNEAQ (reference sequence). The CDR3 contains 13 residues. V shed 2 bases and J 4 bases; nucleotides not matched to a gene: 2. The CDR3: CASSLRQGYEQYF. The CDR3 bases are TGTGCCAGCAGCTTACGACAGGGATACGAGCAGTACTTC.

The V gene is TRBV6-1, the J gene TRBJ1-4; 10 nucleotides align to TRBD1. J lost 8 bases, V lost 3 bases, and 9 bases had no gene match. Germline V CDR1 and CDR2: MNHNS, SASEGT. CDR3 length equals 16 residues. DNA for the CDR3: TGTGCCAGCAGTGAGGGGTCCGGGACAGGGGAAGAAAAACTGTTTTTT. Translating it yields CASSEGSGTGEEKLFF.

This clone has just a few counts. The chain employs TRBV4-1 and TRBJ1-2, with D tentatively TRBD1 (5 bases). The germline CDR1 and CDR2 sequences are MGHRA and YSYEKL. The CDR3 length is 13 residues. Trimming took 1 base from V and 3 from J, leaving 6 bases between them. CDR3 bases: TGCGCCAGCAGCCAAGTAGGGGACTATGGCTACACCTTC. This encodes CASSQVGDYGYTF.

The chain has TRBV7-9 and TRBJ2-7, with D possibly TRBD1 on 7 matching bases. Trimming pared 0 bases from V and 0 bases from J, leaving 15 bases between. The CDR3 extends over 17 amino acids. The germline gives CDR1 SEHNR, CDR2 FQNEAQ (reference sequence). CDR3 DNA: TGTGCCAGCAGCTTAGCAGGAGGGACAGCGAGCTCCTACGAGCAGTACTTC. Translation gives CASSLAGGTASSYEQYF.

This clone was found many times. The genes are TRBV6-1 and TRBJ2-7, with 8 nucleotides matching TRBD2. The CDR3 loop spans 14 amino acids. V was clipped by 7 bases and J by 3 bases; unmatched bases: 8. Germline CDR1 is MNHNS and CDR2 is SASEGT. The CDR3 loop is CASTLGLGDYEQYF. CDR3 DNA: TGTGCCAGCACCCTGGGACTAGGGGACTACGAGCAGTACTTC.

V usage is TRBV29-1 and J usage is TRBJ1-2; D is unresolved. The CDR3 sequence is 13 residues long. In germline, CDR1 is SQVTM, CDR2 ANQGSEA. Trimming took 0 bases from V and 3 from J, leaving 8 bases between them. The CDR3 sequence is CSVEEEGHYGYTF. The CDR3 DNA reads as TGCAGCGTTGAAGAGGAGGGTCACTATGGCTACACCTTC.

The chain carries TRBV5-6 and TRBJ2-7; TRBD2 aligns across 10 bases. The CDR3 is made up of 15 amino acids. Trimming removed 4 bases from V and 6 bases from J; junction bases left unmatched: 10. Germline loops: CDR1 SGHDT, CDR2 YYEEEE. CDR3 sequence (DNA): TGTGCCAGCAGCAAAGCGGGGGGGCGTGTTGGCGAGCAGTACTTC. This translates into CASSKAGGRVGEQYF. Looking up the rest from reference TRBV5-6 and TRBJ2-7 gives the full variable domain: DAGVTQSPTHLIKTRGQQVTLRCSPKSGHDTVSWYQQALGQGPQFIFQYYEEEERQRGNFPDRFSGHQFPNYSSELNVNALLLGDSALYLCASSKAGGRVGEQYFGPGTRLTVT.

This clone appeared a few times. The V and J genes are TRBV11-2 and TRBJ1-2; 7 nucleotides match TRBD1. J lost 4 bases, V lost 2 bases, and 4 bases had no gene match. CDR1 is SGHAT, CDR2 FQNNGV, per germline. This CDR3 is 14 amino acids long. The CDR3 coding sequence is TGTGCCAGCAGCTTAATAGGACAGGCCTATGGCTACACCTTC. Translating gives CASSLIGQAYGYTF.

The V and J genes are TRBV28 and TRBJ2-5; D is unresolved. The CDR3 is 15 amino acids. Trimming took 4 bases from V and 3 from J, leaving 15 bases between them. The germline gives CDR1 MDHEN, CDR2 SYDVKM. Here the CDR3 DNA reads TGTGCCAGCAGTTCCCTCTTTGGAGTTGAAGAGACCCAGTACTTC. It specifies CASSSLFGVEETQYF.

The chain links TRBV5-4 to TRBJ2-1; 8 nucleotides match TRBD1. The junction had 10 bases not matched to a gene; V was cut back by 4 bases and J by 7 bases. Germline CDR1 is SGHNT and CDR2 is YYREEE (reference sequence). This CDR3 is 15 amino acids long. CDR3 sequence reads: CASSVRTGLRNEQFF. In DNA form, the CDR3 reads TGTGCCAGCAGCGTTAGGACAGGGTTACGGAATGAGCAGTTCTTC.

The chain links TRBV19 to TRBJ1-5; the D is unclear. Germline V gene data show CDR1 as LNHDA and CDR2 as SQIVND (reference sequence). The CDR3 contains 15 residues. The V and J ends lost 5 bases and 6 bases respectively, with 17 bases between them. The CDR3 DNA reads TGTGCCAGTAGTCCTCCGGGAGCGAAGACTCAGCCCCAGCATTTT. Its protein product is CASSPPGAKTQPQHF. The variable domain in full, completed from reference TRBV19 and TRBJ1-5, reads DGGITQSPKYLFRKEGQNVTLSCEQNLNHDAMYWYRQDPGQGLRLIYYSQIVNDFQKGDIAEGYSVSREKKESFPLTVTSAQKNPTAFYLCASSPPGAKTQPQHFGDGTRLSIL.

V gene TRBV18 combines with J gene TRBJ1-4; tentative D call: TRBD1 (5 bases). The CDR3 consists of 15 residues. V was cut by 4 bases and J by 8 bases, with 17 bases left in between. Per germline, CDR1 KGHSH and CDR2 LQKENI. CDR3 bases: TGTGCCAGCTCACGAGACGGACACTTGGGGGAAAAACTGTTTTTT. Its translation is CASSRDGHLGEKLFF.

The chain joins TRBV18 to TRBJ1-6, with D uncertain. The CDR3 is made up of 15 amino acids. Germline V gene lookup returns CDR1 KGHSH and CDR2 LQKENI. V lost 0 bases to trimming and J lost 10 bases, with 13 bases between them. The CDR3 DNA reads TGTGCCAGCTCACCACCCGACGGTGCGGGGTCACCCCTCCACTTT. This sequence encodes CASSPPDGAGSPLHF. Together with reference TRBV18 and TRBJ1-6, the CDR3 gives the full variable domain: NAGVMQNPRHLVRRRGQEARLRCSPMKGHSHVYWYRQLPEEGLKFMVYLQKENIIDESGMPKERFSAEFPKEGPSILRIQQVVRGDSAAYFCASSPPDGAGSPLHFGNGTRLTVT.

This clone was detected once. V gene TRBV6-5 combines with J gene TRBJ2-6; D is uncertain. Germline-derived CDR1 and CDR2 are MNHEY and SVGAGI. There are 16 residues in the CDR3. V was cut by 0 bases and J by 0 bases, with 6 bases left in between. The CDR3 protein is CASSYSQVSGANVLTF. CDR3 DNA sequence: TGTGCCAGCAGTTACTCGCAGGTCTCTGGGGCCAACGTCCTGACTTTC.

This clone came up a few times. The V gene is TRBV5-1, the J gene TRBJ2-7; 8 nucleotides agree with TRBD1. This CDR3 is 16 amino acids long. In germline, CDR1 is SGHRS, CDR2 YFSETQ. Unmatched junction bases numbered 8, after V lost 1 base and J lost 2 bases. The CDR3 DNA reads as TGCGCCAGCAGCTTGCCCGGGACAGGCATGACCTACGAGCAGTACTTC. It is translated as CASSLPGTGMTYEQYF.

The CDR3 loop is CASSSGDRGLPISSSEQYF. CDR3 sequence (DNA): TGTGCCAGCAGCAGTGGGGACAGGGGCCTTCCAATATCCTCCTCCGAGCAGTACTTC. The gene calls are TRBV21-1 and TRBJ2-7; the table calls TRBD1, which could not be checked here. TRBV21-1 is given as a pseudogene. The CDR3 spans 19 residues.

The J gene is TRBJ2-3, the V gene TRBV6-1, with TRBD2 matching over 9 bases. The ends lost 4 bases at V and 8 bases at J; junction bases unmatched: 13. CDR3 length equals 16 residues. Germline loops: CDR1 MNHNS, CDR2 SASEGT. The CDR3 spells CASSALAGIAPGTQYF. CDR3 bases: TGTGCCAGCAGTGCCCTAGCGGGGATTGCCCCGGGTACGCAGTATTTT.